This T cell receptor beta chain originates from a study of identical twins. Study-wide points: Out-of-frame sharing of TCR alpha in monozygotic twins was underestimated by models. Within beta out-of-frame sequences, the excess sharing observed between twins was weaker.

This clonotype was observed a few times. Its target is not known. Trimming removed 3 bases at V and 0 bases at J, with 13 bases between. The CDR3 totals 15 residues. CDR1 and CDR2 from the germline V gene are DFQATT and SNEGSKA (reference sequence). MiXCR, applied by TCRdb to the 5' RACE reads, yields one record per CDR3 protein. The sample contains about 520,000 distinct CDR3 sequences, about 20% of which appear only once. This sample was also put to use in a study of T cells expressing NK-cell markers. In that study: The eight sequenced donors comprised seven who were HCMV-seropositive and one who was seronegative. In several donors, dominant NKG2C+ clonotypes were roughly 1.0-7.0% of CD8+ T cells.

The chain employs TRBV20-1 and TRBJ2-3; maybe TRBD2 (6 bases). The sequence came from a woman younger than 35 in good health. The specimen was CD4+ T cells sorted from blood. CDR3 region: CSASWVGGSTDTQYF. Here the CDR3 DNA reads TGCAGTGCTAGCTGGGTCGGGGGTAGCACAGATACGCAGTATTTT.